The rows below give T cell receptor beta chains drawn from one sample of a study of identical twins. TCRdb analysed the 5' RACE reads with MiXCR anew, one entry per CDR3 protein. The sample records fewer than 250,000 distinct CDR3 sequences, about 7% being singletons. The sample was also linked to a second study, of yellow fever vaccine responses in identical twins.

Sequences were obtained from memory (CD45RO+) T cells sorted from blood. The receptor set was obtained from a young woman in good health. CDR3s include the opening cysteine and the closing phenylalanine or tryptophan. A D gene is named only where the DNA matches it firmly. Expanded clones are given a class, and other clones once, few, many or no size at all.

TRBD2	many	TRBV7-2	TRBJ2-3	CASSLPGGGSGSLADTQYF	TGTGCCAGCAGCTTACCGGGCGGGGGTAGCGGGAGTCTCGCAGATACGCAGTATTTT
TRBD1	many	TRBV28	TRBJ1-6	CASSRGTGGASNSPLHF	TGTGCCAGCAGTCGCGGGACAGGGGGCGCGAGTAATTCACCCCTCCACTTT
TRBD2	few	TRBV10-3	TRBJ2-3	CATWGTSSGGPDTQYF	TGTGCCACCTGGGGGACTAGCAGCGGGGGCCCAGATACGCAGTATTTT
.	many	TRBV24-1	TRBJ1-2	CATSVGGNYGYTF	TGTGCCACCAGTGTTGGGGGTAACTATGGCTACACCTTC
.	.	TRBV4-1	TRBJ2-5	CASSQGDGPTWAQYF	TGCGCCAGCAGCCAAGGGGACGGCCCGACCTGGGCCCAGTACTTC
.	few	TRBV12-3/TRBV12-4	TRBJ1-2	CASIDAKYGYTF	TGTGCCAGCATAGACGCGAAATATGGCTACACCTTC
TRBD2	many	TRBV2	TRBJ2-3	CASSSAGGTDTQYF	TGTGCCAGCAGCTCCGCGGGGGGCACAGATACGCAGTATTTT
TRBD2	many	TRBV4-1	TRBJ2-7	CASSQDFASGMSEQYF	TGCGCCAGCAGCCAAGACTTCGCTAGCGGGATGAGCGAGCAGTACTTC
.	.	TRBV7-9	TRBJ2-4	CASSPGTDTKNIQYF	TGTGCCAGCAGCCCAGGGACGGACACCAAAAACATTCAGTACTTC
TRBD1	many	TRBV6-1	TRBJ1-1	CASSRDRGTEAFF	TGTGCCAGCAGTCGGGACAGGGGTACTGAAGCTTTCTTT
.	few	TRBV11-2	TRBJ1-3	CASSPGVGGTGNTIYF	TGTGCCAGCAGCCCCGGAGTCGGTGGAACTGGAAACACCATATATTTT
.	few	TRBV6-1	TRBJ2-1	CASSESRGEQFF	TGTGCCAGCAGTGAGAGTCGTGGAGAGCAGTTCTTC
TRBD1	.	TRBV20-1	TRBJ2-5	CSARDRLGRGKLETQYF	TGCAGTGCTAGAGACCGGCTTGGCAGGGGGAAATTGGAGACCCAGTACTTC
.	many	TRBV20-1	TRBJ1-1	CSARVAPTGTEAFF	TGCAGTGCTAGAGTAGCCCCCACGGGCACTGAAGCTTTCTTT
.	few	TRBV28	TRBJ1-5	CASSFSQAQNQPQHF	TGTGCCAGCAGTTTCTCCCAGGCCCAAAATCAGCCCCAGCATTTT
.	few	TRBV9	TRBJ1-2	CASSGSLTTLYGYTF	TGTGCCAGCAGCGGTTCACTGACAACCCTCTATGGCTACACCTTC
TRBD2	.	TRBV5-6	TRBJ2-4	CASSAGGGAKNIQYF	TGTGCCAGCAGCGCGGGCGGGGGAGCCAAAAACATTCAGTACTTC
TRBD2	.	TRBV11-2	TRBJ2-2	CASRPGLAGGTGKLFF	TGTGCCAGCCGCCCTGGACTAGCGGGAGGGACCGGGAAGCTGTTTTTT
.	many	TRBV7-9	TRBJ2-7	CASSLPGLEQYF	TGTGCCAGCAGCTTACCGGGACTTGAGCAGTACTTC
TRBD1	many	TRBV7-9	TRBJ2-3	CASSFVQGAPDTQYF	TGTGCCAGCAGCTTTGTACAGGGGGCCCCAGATACGCAGTATTTT
.	.	TRBV10-2	TRBJ2-1	CASSGGSPTSSYNEQFF	TGCGCCAGCAGTGGGGGTAGCCCTACGAGCTCCTACAATGAGCAGTTCTTC
.	.	TRBV9	TRBJ2-2	CASSVGTSTGELFF	TGTGCCAGCAGCGTGGGAACGAGCACCGGGGAGCTGTTTTTT
.	many	TRBV7-2	TRBJ2-1	CASSLVVGGYNEQFF	TGTGCCAGCAGCTTAGTGGTGGGGGGATACAATGAGCAGTTCTTC
TRBD2	.	TRBV9	TRBJ2-2	CASNFGHPGGGELFF	TGTGCCAGCAACTTCGGACACCCGGGAGGCGGGGAGCTGTTTTTT
.	few	TRBV24-1	TRBJ1-2	CATSDFKKDSRSYTF	TGTGCCACCAGTGATTTTAAGAAGGACAGTCGCAGCTACACCTTC
.	.	TRBV7-9	TRBJ2-2	CASSLAWLGTGELFF	TGTGCCAGCAGCTTAGCCTGGCTGGGGACCGGGGAGCTGTTTTTT
TRBD2	many	TRBV3-1	TRBJ2-1	CASSQDRTSGRYEQFF	TGTGCCAGCAGCCAAGATAGGACTAGCGGGAGGTATGAGCAGTTCTTC
.	few	TRBV11-1	TRBJ2-1	CASSAHRGSPRGTRNEQFF	TGTGCCAGCAGCGCACATAGAGGCAGTCCAAGGGGCACAAGGAATGAGCAGTTCTTC
.	few	TRBV19	TRBJ1-2	CASSIRNGGDRGYTF	TGTGCCAGTAGTATTCGAAATGGGGGGGATCGTGGCTACACCTTC
.	.	TRBV3-1	TRBJ2-2	CASSQSGHTGELFF	TGTGCCAGCAGCCAATCGGGGCACACCGGGGAGCTGTTTTTT
.	many	TRBV7-9	TRBJ2-5	CASSSQETQYF	TGCGCCAGCAGCTCCCAAGAGACCCAGTACTTC
.	.	TRBV7-9	TRBJ2-5	CASSQYAGAGETQYF	TGTGCCAGCAGCCAATACGCCGGGGCTGGGGAGACCCAGTACTTC
TRBD2	.	TRBV3-1	TRBJ2-1	CAFCLRTLPPREYNEQFF	TGTGCCTTCTGTTTAAGGACCTTGCCCCCGCGGGAGTACAATGAGCAGTTCTTC
.	many	TRBV25-1	TRBJ2-2	CASSEQGGELFF	TGTGCCAGCAGTGAACAGGGCGGGGAGCTGTTTTTT
TRBD1	few	TRBV25-1	TRBJ1-1	CASRRRGLGAEAFF	TGTGCCAGCAGGCGCAGGGGGCTCGGGGCTGAAGCTTTCTTT
.	.	TRBV15	TRBJ1-1	CATSASRNTEAFF	TGTGCCACCAGCGCGAGCCGTAACACTGAAGCTTTCTTT
.	few	TRBV14	TRBJ2-2	CASSQPGVGELFF	TGTGCCAGCAGCCAACCAGGGGTCGGGGAGCTGTTTTTT
.	few	TRBV7-6	TRBJ2-5	CASSLLTVGETQYF	TGTGCCAGCAGCTTATTGACGGTGGGGGAGACCCAGTACTTC
TRBD2	few	TRBV29-1	TRBJ2-1	CSVDAGGIHEQFF	TGCAGCGTTGACGCCGGGGGGATTCATGAGCAGTTCTTC
.	.	TRBV7-6	TRBJ2-7	CASSLEERADYEQYF	TGTGCCAGCAGCTTAGAGGAGCGGGCGGACTACGAGCAGTACTTC
TRBD1	few	TRBV10-3	TRBJ1-2	CAISESIQGAAEDGYTF	TGTGCCATCAGTGAGTCGATACAGGGGGCAGCGGAGGATGGCTACACCTTC
TRBD2	many	TRBV28	TRBJ2-1	CASSFGRAPYNEQFF	TGTGCCAGCAGTTTCGGGAGGGCCCCCTACAATGAGCAGTTCTTC
TRBD2	.	TRBV29-1	TRBJ2-4	CSVLLAGVAKNIQYF	TGCAGCGTTTTGCTAGCGGGAGTTGCCAAAAACATTCAGTACTTC
TRBD2	.	TRBV6-1	TRBJ2-1	CASQTGTSVYNEQFF	TGTGCCAGCCAGACCGGGACTAGCGTTTACAATGAGCAGTTCTTC
TRBD1	few	TRBV3-1	TRBJ1-1	CASSPSDRGWVEAFF	TGTGCCAGCAGCCCGTCGGACAGGGGATGGGTCGAAGCTTTCTTT
.	few	TRBV7-3	TRBJ2-1	CASSLPPREEQFF	TGTGCCAGCAGCTTACCCCCCCGGGAGGAGCAGTTCTTC
TRBD2	few	TRBV20-1	TRBJ2-3	CSAKTGDLAGGPIDTQYF	TGCAGTGCTAAAACAGGGGATCTAGCGGGGGGGCCGATAGATACGCAGTATTTT
.	.	TRBV20-1	TRBJ2-7	CSASVSGTADSEQYF	TGCAGTGCTAGTGTCAGCGGGACAGCCGACTCCGAGCAGTACTTC
TRBD1	.	TRBV6-1	TRBJ1-5	CASSGQGSGNQPQHF	TGTGCCAGCAGTGGACAGGGTTCAGGCAATCAGCCCCAGCATTTT
.	few	TRBV14	TRBJ1-2	CASSRQQGFDGYTF	TGTGCCAGCAGCCGCCAACAGGGTTTCGATGGCTACACCTTC
TRBD1	many	TRBV6-1	TRBJ2-7	CASSLDRGLDEQYF	TGTGCCAGCAGCCTGGACAGGGGGTTGGACGAGCAGTACTTC
TRBD1	many	TRBV10-3	TRBJ2-3	CAISESTGGGQYF	TGTGCCATCAGTGAGTCTACAGGGGGAGGGCAGTATTTT
.	few	TRBV5-1	TRBJ2-5	CASSYSVRTGSGETQYF	TGCGCCAGCAGCTACTCGGTTCGAACGGGCTCTGGAGAGACCCAGTACTTC
.	few	TRBV5-6	TRBJ2-3	CASSLVNTQYF	TGTGCCAGCAGCTTGGTGAATACGCAGTATTTT
TRBD1	many	TRBV5-1	TRBJ2-4	CASSLANGGQLIQYF	TGCGCCAGCAGCTTGGCCAATGGGGGACAGCTCATTCAGTACTTC
.	.	TRBV2	TRBJ1-2	CASSDQAANYGYTF	TGTGCCAGCAGTGATCAGGCCGCGAACTATGGCTACACCTTC
.	many	TRBV7-2	TRBJ1-5	CASSQTLGPQHF	TGTGCCAGCAGCCAGACCCTCGGGCCCCAGCATTTT
TRBD1	.	TRBV20-1	TRBJ2-2	CSAGGQGNTGELFF	TGCAGTGCTGGCGGACAGGGGAACACCGGGGAGCTGTTTTTT